This T cell receptor beta chain stems from a study of Graves' ophthalmopathy and Graves' hyperthyroidism (dated by TCRdb to 2016 to 2019). For the study in its entirety: Hyperthyroidism was defined as stable when no progression to ophthalmopathy occurred within 18 months of follow-up. TCR beta repertoire signatures were used to distinguish Graves' ophthalmopathy from Graves' hyperthyroidism and to predict progression to ophthalmopathy. In total, 135 blood samples were TCR-sequenced: approximately 42 ophthalmopathy, some 80 hyperthyroidism and about 17 hyperthyroidism-to-ophthalmopathy patients. To explore V-J signatures that separate ophthalmopathy from hyperthyroidism, a discovery set of about a hundred patients was enrolled, consisting of 43 with ophthalmopathy and roughly 57 with stable hyperthyroidism. An independent validation cohort comprised 18 hyperthyroidism patients and some 16 patients who later progressed from hyperthyroidism to ophthalmopathy. In roughly 6 hyperthyroidism patients, the T-cell repertoires found in thyroid tissue were compared with those found in blood. After sampling, hyperthyroidism patients received methimazole starting at 30 mg daily, and ophthalmopathy patients received high-dose intravenous methylprednisolone. Study-wide conclusions, independent of this receptor: Most expanded thyroid clonotypes with frequency above 0.001 were also detected in blood, suggesting blood repertoires may reflect the thyroid immune response. In validation, the model predicted ophthalmopathy progression with nearly 71% sensitivity and approximately 75% specificity; some 13 predicted patients were CT-confirmed with GO in a median of approximately 6.2 months. No statistical method was used to set the sample size in advance, and the investigators knew which group each participant was assigned to. In cross-validation, the 13-signature model distinguished ophthalmopathy from stable hyperthyroidism with nearly 90% sensitivity and around 84% specificity, while in the test set the corresponding values were around 79% and 71%.

Reading from cysteine to phenylalanine, the CDR3 counts 11 amino acids. CDR3 DNA only is kept here, 33 bases in frame from base 1. Trimming accounts for 7 bases at V and 7 bases at J, while the number of junction bases matched to no gene is 3. Looking up the germline V gene yields CDR1 MDHEN and CDR2 SYDVKM. Hyperthyroidism patients were newly diagnosed, were aged 18 to 65 years, and had a disease duration under 2 months. Patients with other autoimmune diseases, uncontrolled infections, pregnancy or lactation were excluded. Clinical symptoms, serum thyroxine, TRAb, thyroid ultrasound and orbital computed tomography were used for diagnosis. Total RNA was extracted with Trizol reagent and quality-checked on an Agilent 2100 Bioanalyzer. For repertoire sequencing, TCR beta CDR3 regions were amplified from RNA transcripts. A first-round RT-PCR used HTBI primers with the Qiagen OneStep RT-PCR kit, followed by a second-round multiplex PCR, size selection and purification. Libraries were sequenced on an Illumina HiSeq2000 using paired-end 100 bp reads. The original pipeline was this. Reads were processed with SOAPnuke, discarding reads with adapters, uncalled bases, mean Phred below 15, or no exact constant-primer or identifier match. COPE v1.2.5 was used to merge the high-quality paired reads. Each unique nucleotide sequence was defined as a clonotype, and clonotypes were aligned to IMGT TRB V, D and J references with MiTCR v1.1. The analysis was limited to V-J combinations with a frequency above 0.0001, which together covered over 99% of the repertoires. For each V-J combination, a TCR clonal expansion and chaos score was defined as the ratio of F50 clonal expansion to chaos observed in the TCRdist matrix. Features were reduced by Welch's t-statistics and random forest to 10 to 15 V-J combinations, which fed a naive Bayes classifier. The similarity between thyroid and blood repertoires was quantified using the Morisita-Horn index. TCRdb passed the public sequencing reads through fastp at Q25 and MiXCR, retaining productive beta sequences. Duplicate CDR3 protein sequences are folded into a single record with the most common DNA and genes. TCRdb, rather than the study authors, made the V and J calls. A total of more than 1,000,000 distinct CDR3 sequences appear in this sample, about 38% of them only once. The biggest ten clones account for around 10% of the sample.

In the case of this clonotype: Its antigen remains undetermined. The input lacks base qualities; no much larger clone sits a single base away.

This chain is built from TRBV28 and TRBJ1-2; the junction holds 7 bases that match TRBD1. The sample consisted of peripheral blood or thyroid tissue (not recorded which). The receptor comes from an adult man with Graves' hyperthyroidism. The sequence in DNA is TGTGCCAGCACCAGACAGGGTGGCTACACCTTC. Its amino acids are CASTRQGGYTF.